The 7 T cell receptor beta chains below all came from one sample that was sequenced in a study of cytomegalovirus exposure and HLA in healthy donors. The PCR employed 60 Vbeta primers together with 13 Jbeta primers. Sequenced by immunoSEQ multiplex PCR; TCRdb stores in-frame clones only, minus some. The sample records 100,000 to 120,000 clones, roughly three quarters being singletons. Sequenced input: PBMCs. These receptors were taken from a man aged 25 to 45 in good health and CMV-seropositive.

This clone came up a few times. This chain uses TRBV5-6 with TRBJ2-7; TRBD2 might be the D (5 bases). This CDR3 has 15 residues. The V and J ends lost 2 bases and 0 bases respectively, with 12 bases between them. Germline CDR1 and CDR2: SGHDT and YYEEEE. DNA for the CDR3: TGTGCCAGCAGCTTCCGGGATCCCCGCTCCTACGAGCAGTACTTC. Translating gives CASSFRDPRSYEQYF.

The V gene is TRBV5-6, the J gene TRBJ2-2; D uncertain. CDR1 and CDR2 from the germline V gene are SGHDT and YYEEEE. The CDR3 totals 14 residues. Between the trimmed V and J ends, which lost 0 bases and 6 bases, there was a span of 9 bases. CDR3 nucleotides: TGTGCCAGCAGCTTGGTAAACTACGCCGGGGAGCTGTTTTTT. It encodes CASSLVNYAGELFF.

J is TRBJ2-1 and V is TRBV19; D gene uncertain. CDR1 and CDR2 from the germline V gene are LNHDA and SQIVND (reference sequence). The V end lost 7 bases, the J end lost 7 bases, and 20 bases lay between the germline ends. CDR3 size: 15 residues. CDR3 sequence (DNA): TGTGCCAGTACCGAGTCCTCTAGGAAGGAGAATGAGCAGTTCTTC. Translation gives CASTESSRKENEQFF. The whole variable domain, filled in from reference TRBV19 and TRBJ2-1, reads DGGITQSPKYLFRKEGQNVTLSCEQNLNHDAMYWYRQDPGQGLRLIYYSQIVNDFQKGDIAEGYSVSREKKESFPLTVTSAQKNPTAFYLCASTESSRKENEQFFGPGTRLTVL.

The chain employs TRBV4-3 and TRBJ2-7, with D possibly TRBD2 on 5 matching bases. The V gene's germline CDR1 is LGHNA and CDR2 YSLEER. Trimming cost V 1 base and J 4 bases, with 11 bases left between them. There are 14 residues in the CDR3. The CDR3 DNA sequence: TGCGCCAGCAGCCAAGGGGCGGGTGGATACGAGCAGTACTTC. As protein: CASSQGAGGYEQYF.

The chain joins TRBV7-2 to TRBJ2-7; 11 bases are shared with TRBD2. The length of the CDR3 is 15 residues. V was clipped by 1 base and J by 4 bases; unmatched bases: 3. CDR1 and CDR2 from the germline V gene are SGHTA and FQGNSA. The CDR3 DNA follows: TGTGCCAGCAGCTTAGTTAGCGGGGGGGAGTACGAGCAGTACTTC. Translated: CASSLVSGGEYEQYF.

The chain couples TRBV15 to TRBJ2-7, with 10 positions matching TRBD1. The germline V gene encodes CDR1 LNHNV and CDR2 YYDKDF (reference sequence). Trimming took 3 bases from V and 6 from J; bases not matched to a gene: 8. The CDR3 sequence is 15 residues long. CDR3: CATSRTGQGEAEQYF. The DNA for the CDR3 is TGTGCCACCAGCAGGACCGGACAGGGGGAGGCCGAGCAGTACTTC.

This clone counts as medium-sized. The gene calls are TRBV4-3 and TRBJ1-2; 8 bases align to TRBD1. Per germline, CDR1 LGHNA and CDR2 YSLEER. After removal of 0 bases from V and 8 bases from J, the junction contained 5 bases not matched to a gene. This CDR3 comprises 14 residues. In nucleotides, the CDR3 is TGCGCCAGCAGCCAAGATGGCAGGGGGCGAGGCTACACCTTC. Its translation: CASSQDGRGRGYTF.